A single TCR beta chain is shown here with its context. The data belong to a study of T cell responses to AZD1222 COVID-19 vaccine. Clones were sequenced by immunoSEQ multiplex PCR, and TCRdb holds only the in-frame ones, with some missing. The sample records more than 110,000 clones, 70% to 90% being singletons. CDR3 length: 13 amino acids. Trimming removed 7 bases from V and 5 bases from J, with 15 bases in between. CDR1 and CDR2 from the germline V gene are SEHNR and FQNEAQ (reference sequence). This TCR derives from an adult in good health. The material sequenced was peripheral blood, taken on day 0 of AZD1222 vaccination. The chain couples TRBV7-9 to TRBJ2-7; a weak D match, TRBD2 (6 bases). Here the CDR3 DNA reads TGTGCCAGCACACTCGTGGGGGGACACGAGCAGTACTTC. This codes for CASTLVGGHEQYF.